This T cell receptor beta chain appears in the sequencing data of a study of cytomegalovirus exposure and HLA in healthy donors (TCRdb year 2017). A note on the overall study: In an earlier analysis of under 750 of the donors, 276 Gb of sequence data and 117 million unique TCR beta sequences from about 190 million T cells were reported. Around 320 gigabases of sequencing data and 78 million or so unique TCR sequences were included in an early release covering roughly 700 HLA-typed donors. Among the approximately 400 genotyped donors, around 81% belonged to the genetic ancestry cluster associated with self-reported Caucasian donors. The study aimed to test whether signatures of past pathogen exposure could be identified by cataloging public T cell receptors. The study profiled the T cell repertoires of 500 to 800 subjects by immunosequencing and related them to cytomegalovirus serostatus. Along with the roughly 610-subject first cohort, a separate validation cohort of some 130 different subjects was used. To predict cytomegalovirus infection status, the study combined high-throughput TCR immunosequencing, statistical association of individual TCRs with disease status, and machine learning. To study patterns of TCR occurrence, a later analysis re-analyzed previously published TCR beta repertoires from 550 to 800 donors and added high-resolution HLA genotyping. Rather than using new phenotypic data, the later analysis identified candidate immune exposures from TCR beta sequences and from how often those sequences occurred across donors. To decide whether each TCR beta V gene segment behaved as functional or pseudogenic, an earlier analysis of some 600 of the donors relied on high-throughput TCR beta sequencing. Donor age, sex, ethnicity and CMV serostatus were compiled together with the repertoire data. A later genetic analysis took genome-wide SNP genotypes for about 55% of the roughly 700 donors and used that subset as a discovery cohort. All discovery cohort repertoires had been generated on a single sequencing platform. HLA typing covered class I and class II loci at four-digit resolution. Typing coverage varied by locus: roughly 629-640 donors for A, B, C, DRB1 and DQB1; 522 for DQA1; more than 600 for DPA1; 400 to 480 for DPB1. About five DR-DQ haplotypes were treated as single units for association and clustering because of strong linkage in the cohort. Among some 400 genotyped donors of the cohort, an average of approximately 240,000 unique TCR beta nucleotide sequences were sequenced per donor, around a sixth of them non-productive.

The cohort consisted of approximately 690 healthy bone marrow donors. At the time of sampling, all cohort members were nominally healthy, though unrecorded immune exposures were likely present. The donor tested CMV seronegative, placing the donor among the roughly 350 seronegative members of the cohort. A peripheral blood sample was collected from each donor, and TCR beta sequencing was performed on peripheral blood mononuclear cells. Genomic DNA extraction from the blood cell samples was performed with the Qiagen DNeasy Blood Extraction Kit. The library was generated by the immunoSEQ multiplex PCR assay. For the multiplex PCR, a mixture combining 60 forward primers for TCR Vbeta segments and 13 reverse primers for TCR Jbeta segments was used. The CDR3 region of rearranged TCR beta genes was amplified from genomic DNA with a multiplex PCR assay. Amplified TCR beta libraries were sequenced as 87-base-pair reads on the Illumina HiSeq System. As for the authors' bioinformatics: Across the 500 to 700 repertoires, a later analysis counted approximately 75 million unique TCR beta chains, approximately 12 million of which were shared by at least two donors. To remove PCR and sequencing errors, raw reads were error-corrected and collapsed into unique sequences using a nearest-neighbor algorithm that merged closely related sequences. Alignment of CDR3 sequences to IMGT reference sequences was used to assign V, D and J gene segments. For a sequence to be retained, a match of at least six nucleotides to both a V gene segment and a J gene segment was required. A rearrangement was called productive if the CDR3 had no stop codons and remained in frame with V and J, and every other rearrangement was called non-productive. Following IMGT convention, CDR3 was defined as the stretch from the second conserved V-encoded cysteine up to the conserved J-encoded phenylalanine. The earlier analysis of about 590 of the donors excluded sequences that lacked an unambiguous match to a single V gene segment. An earlier analysis of 500 to 700 of the donors classified V segments as functional when productive rearrangements were above 56.7% and as segregating when the standard deviation between donors was above 5%. To diagnose cytomegalovirus status from the catalog of TCR beta chain sequences, a statistical classification framework was built. In a later analysis, TCR nucleotide sequences were compared against IMGT/GENE-DB human TR gene sequences so that V and J genes could be assigned. A later analysis assigned CDR3 sequences and most-parsimonious VDJ recombination scenarios with the TCRdist pipeline. In a later analysis, each TCR beta chain was defined by its CDR3 amino acid sequence together with its V-gene family, and reads without a unique V-gene family were excluded. To address suspected cross-contamination and a sequencing artifact, a later analysis removed around 590 highly shared, low-generation-probability nucleotide sequences. A later analysis calculated a clonal expansion index for each public chain from normalized within-repertoire ranks of inferred template counts. Generation probabilities in a later analysis came from a VDJ recombination model fitted to out-of-frame rearrangements, and those results were checked against IGoR. In a later analysis, hypergeometric tests were used to score TCR-TCR, TCR-HLA and TCR-CMV co-occurrence, with a repertoire-size bias correction applied to TCR pairs. A later analysis estimated false discovery rates by permuting HLA or CMV assignments 20 times. In a later analysis, co-occurring TCRs were grouped using DBSCAN, and TCRdist sequence similarity was added for clustering within HLA-allele-positive subsets. Co-occurrence clustering excluded repertoires with fewer than 30,000 or more than 120,000 public chains, plus five with anomalous nucleotide sharing. This immuneACCESS table, as held by TCRdb, lists in-frame sequences with V and J called but not all clones. Of the missing ones, under half trace to an unresolved V gene in checked studies; the others have no known cause. D and trimming were read from the DNA, whereas the V and J calls and clone size are those reported in that table. This sample lists 150,000 to 200,000 clones; 75% to 90% were detected once. Around 1% of the sample rests with the top ten.

The germline V gene provides CDR1 MGHDK and CDR2 SYGVNS. The CDR3 spans 15 residues, from the cysteine through the phenylalanine. The entry retains the CDR3 DNA only, 45 bases that are in frame from base 1. Relative to germline, V is missing 1 base and J is missing 4 bases, with 2 bases of the junction outside any gene match. The full study reports these points: Strong co-occurrence of HLA alleles, especially DR and DQ, made assigning TCR associations to individual alleles difficult. A later genetic analysis associated a missense DCLRE1C variant with V-gene and J-gene trimming of TCR beta chains, and an independent cohort replicated the association. The classifier was reported to diagnose cytomegalovirus status with high specificity and sensitivity in both the original and validation cohorts. A later analysis reported that several top co-occurrence clusters appeared linked to parvovirus B19, influenza, CMV and Epstein-Barr virus. Because HLA typing was missing for some donors at each locus, association tests included only the typed subset. Most TCR sequences were observed very rarely across donors, whereas some public TCRs were present in many individuals. Specific HLA alleles were associated with roughly 16,000 TCR beta sequences at a false discovery rate of 0.05 in a later analysis. Immune exposure information for the cohort was limited to CMV serostatus. A later analysis found that HLA-associated TCR beta chains were more clonally expanded and had lower generation probabilities than equally common non-associated chains. The authors suggested that the approach could potentially be extended to other disease states and immunological phenotypes. According to a later analysis, TCR association rates differed among HLA loci, with DRB1 alleles showing the most associated TCRs and HLA-C alleles showing the fewest. In an earlier analysis of approximately 590 of the donors, most TCR beta V segments appeared in productive rearrangements about 90% or about 30% of the time, broadly matching IMGT annotations. Because counts were too low, about 18 rarely observed V segments, including chromosome 9 orphons, were left out of the earlier analysis of 587 of the donors. According to a later genetic analysis, donors in an Asian-associated ancestry cluster had fewer N-insertions in productive TCRs than the approximately 630-donor mean. The sequencing pipeline was judged likely to have produced a cluster of highly shared sequence variants as a technical artifact. The 87-base-pair reads could not distinguish some IMGT-functional V segments, including TRBV6-2 and TRBV6-3, so those segments were excluded. A further reported finding was that TCR beta sequences accurately predicted the HLA-A and HLA-B alleles for most subjects in the first cohort. Only TCR beta chains were sequenced in this cohort, and the absence of alpha or paired-chain data limited detectable features. A total of fewer than 200 TCR beta chains were listed by the study as associated with cytomegalovirus. In vitro tests confirmed that a few of the cytomegalovirus-associated TCR beta chains recognize cytomegalovirus antigens. Sequencing depth was assumed to be roughly uniform across donors in the presence/absence analyses, though that assumption may not hold. According to a later analysis, most CMV-associated TCR beta chains appeared to be HLA-restricted, and the HLA associations seemed to be driven largely by CMV exposure. Linkage disequilibrium might explain the correlated functional status among segregating V segments, but an unknown experimental factor could not be ruled out.

About this clone itself: Its specific antigen is unknown. No quality values exist for individual bases; no much larger clone is one base distant.

The receptor was derived from a boy younger than 10 in good health and CMV-seronegative. The source material was PBMCs. The rearrangement joined TRBV25-1 to TRBJ1-3; TRBD1 fits 9 bases in the junction. The CDR3 corresponds to CASSELQGAGNTIYF. The nucleotide sequence is given as TGTGCCAGCAGTGAATTACAGGGGGCAGGAAACACCATATATTTT.